This T cell receptor (beta chain) was captured by sequencing in a study of B cell selection in AIRE deficiency. Whole-study findings and limits: AIRE-deficient Tconv and Treg repertoires matched healthy donors in TCRBV, CDR3 length, diversity.

Sorted regulatory T cells were CD4-positive, CD25-high and CD127-low or negative. TCRdb keeps only in-frame clones here, not all; method: immunoSEQ multiplex PCR. The sample consists of roughly 26,000 clones, around 92% of them appearing once. Notes on this clone: No antigen is known for it.

Sample: CD4+CD25+ Tregs sorted from PBMCs. The source is a human donor in good health.

The CDR3 sequence is CASSPRQGKTNEQFF. The CDR3 coding sequence is TGTGCCAGCAGCCCAAGACAGGGGAAGACCAATGAGCAGTTCTTC. This chain connects TRBV7-2 to TRBJ2-1; 8 bases map to TRBD1. Germline V gives CDR1 SGHTA, CDR2 FQGNSA. The CDR3 extends over 15 amino acids. After removal of 5 bases from V and 6 bases from J, the junction contained 9 bases not matched to a gene.